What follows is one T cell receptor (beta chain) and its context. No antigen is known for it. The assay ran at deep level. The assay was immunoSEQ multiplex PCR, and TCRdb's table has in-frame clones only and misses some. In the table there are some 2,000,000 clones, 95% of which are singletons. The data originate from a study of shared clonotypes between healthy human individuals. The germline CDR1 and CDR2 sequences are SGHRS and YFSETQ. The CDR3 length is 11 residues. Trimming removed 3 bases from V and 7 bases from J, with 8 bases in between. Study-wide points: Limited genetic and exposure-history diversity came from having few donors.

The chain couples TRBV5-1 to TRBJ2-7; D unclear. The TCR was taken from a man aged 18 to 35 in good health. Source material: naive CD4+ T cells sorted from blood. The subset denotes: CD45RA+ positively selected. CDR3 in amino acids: CASSSSREQYF. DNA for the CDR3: TGCGCCAGCAGCTCCTCGAGAGAGCAGTACTTC.